Detailed here is one T cell receptor beta chain. Its antigen remains unidentified. The CDR3 end falls 3 residues outside the read, so it is completed with the germline J gene. Cervical HPV DNA detected by MY09/MY11 PCR, typed by dot-blot. These data are taken from a study of T cells in women clearing cervical HPV infection. The wider study: For cases, blood was sampled a median around 150 days after lesion detection, interquartile range about 80 to 220 days. The study, taken as a whole, reports: T-cell numbers per sample were unknown and may explain richness differences.

From germline, CDR1 is SGHAT and CDR2 FQNNGV. The V gene lost 3 bases and the J gene lost 5 bases, with 10 bases spanning the gap. CDR3 length: 13 residues. Generated by immunoSEQ multiplex PCR, the TCRdb table keeps only in-frame clones and is missing some. Its table lists approximately 31,000 clones. Sequences were obtained from blood buffy coat. This receptor was identified in a woman aged 18-70 years with a cervical HPV16 infection that either progressed to CIN3+ or cleared (not recorded which). The chain employs TRBV11-2 and TRBJ2-5, with a weak D call TRBD2 (6 bases). Partial CDR3 DNA: TGTGCCAGCAGCTTGACTAGAGGGGAGACC. Translated: CASSLTRGET. The complete CDR3 protein is CASSLTRGETQYF.